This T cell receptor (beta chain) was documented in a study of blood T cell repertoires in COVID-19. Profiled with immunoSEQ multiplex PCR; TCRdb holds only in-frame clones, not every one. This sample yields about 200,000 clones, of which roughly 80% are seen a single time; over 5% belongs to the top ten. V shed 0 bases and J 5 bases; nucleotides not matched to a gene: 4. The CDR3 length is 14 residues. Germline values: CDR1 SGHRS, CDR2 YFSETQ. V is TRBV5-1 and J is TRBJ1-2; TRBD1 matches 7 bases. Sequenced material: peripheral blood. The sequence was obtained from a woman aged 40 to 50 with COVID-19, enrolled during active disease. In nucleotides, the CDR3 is TGCGCCAGCAGCTTGGCCGACAGGGATTATGGCTACACCTTC. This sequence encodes CASSLADRDYGYTF.